This T cell receptor (beta chain) was captured in a study of graft-versus-host responses after intestinal transplantation. Study as a whole: Each recipient received a multivisceral, liver-intestinal, or isolated intestinal graft.

About this clone itself: What it binds is not known.

The germline gives CDR1 SEHNR, CDR2 FQNEAQ (reference sequence). CDR3 length equals 15 residues. V gave up 5 bases and J gave up 0 bases, with 8 bases separating them. Data came from immunoSEQ multiplex PCR; TCRdb stores just in-frame clones and leaves some out. This sample has some 130,000 clones, with approximately 94% found just once. The specimen comprised unstimulated CD4+ T cells sorted from spleen or lymph node cells, sampled before intestinal transplant. The TCR comes from a human donor who received an intestinal transplant. The chain links TRBV7-9 to TRBJ2-6; weak D call: TRBD1 (5 bases). The CDR3 loop reads CASSPQVSGANVLTF. CDR3 DNA sequence: TGTGCCAGCAGCCCACAGGTCTCTGGGGCCAACGTCCTGACTTTC.